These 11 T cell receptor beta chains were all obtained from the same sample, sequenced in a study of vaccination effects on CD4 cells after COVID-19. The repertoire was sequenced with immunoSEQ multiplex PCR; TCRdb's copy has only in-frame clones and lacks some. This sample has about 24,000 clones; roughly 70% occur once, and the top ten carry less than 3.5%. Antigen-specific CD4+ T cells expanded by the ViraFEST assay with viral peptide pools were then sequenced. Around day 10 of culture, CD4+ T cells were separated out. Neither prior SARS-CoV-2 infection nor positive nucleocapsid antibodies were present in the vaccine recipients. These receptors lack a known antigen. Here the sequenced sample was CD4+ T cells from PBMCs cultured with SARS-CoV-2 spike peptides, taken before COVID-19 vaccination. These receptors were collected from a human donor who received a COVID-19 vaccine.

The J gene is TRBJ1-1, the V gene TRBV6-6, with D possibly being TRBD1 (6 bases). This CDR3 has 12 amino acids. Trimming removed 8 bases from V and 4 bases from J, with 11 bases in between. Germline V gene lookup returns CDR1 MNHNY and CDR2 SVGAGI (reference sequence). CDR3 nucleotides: TGTGCCAGCCGTGAGGGGGGCACTGAAGCTTTCTTT. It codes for CASREGGTEAFF.

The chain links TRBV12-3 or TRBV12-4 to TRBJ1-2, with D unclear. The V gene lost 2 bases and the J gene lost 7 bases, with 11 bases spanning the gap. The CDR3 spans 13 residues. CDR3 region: CASSLWLEGGYTF. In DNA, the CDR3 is TGTGCCAGCAGTTTATGGTTGGAAGGTGGCTACACCTTC.

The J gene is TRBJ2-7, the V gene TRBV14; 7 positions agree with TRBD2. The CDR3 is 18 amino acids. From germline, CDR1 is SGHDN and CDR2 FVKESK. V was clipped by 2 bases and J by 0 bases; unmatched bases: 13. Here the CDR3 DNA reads TGTGCCAGCAGCCAAAGATCTTTGGGGGGAGGGCCCTCCTACGAGCAGTACTTC. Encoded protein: CASSQRSLGGGPSYEQYF.

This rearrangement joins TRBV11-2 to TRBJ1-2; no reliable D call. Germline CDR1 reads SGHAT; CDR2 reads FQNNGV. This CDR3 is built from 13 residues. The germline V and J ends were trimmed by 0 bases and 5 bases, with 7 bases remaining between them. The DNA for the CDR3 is TGTGCCAGCAGCTTAGATAGACAATATGGCTACACCTTC. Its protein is CASSLDRQYGYTF.

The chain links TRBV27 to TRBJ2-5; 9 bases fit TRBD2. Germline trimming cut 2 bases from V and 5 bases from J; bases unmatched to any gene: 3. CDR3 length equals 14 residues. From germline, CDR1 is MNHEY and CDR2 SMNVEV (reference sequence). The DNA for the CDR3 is TGTGCCAGCAGTTTAAGGGGGACTAGCGAGACCCAGTACTTC. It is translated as CASSLRGTSETQYF.

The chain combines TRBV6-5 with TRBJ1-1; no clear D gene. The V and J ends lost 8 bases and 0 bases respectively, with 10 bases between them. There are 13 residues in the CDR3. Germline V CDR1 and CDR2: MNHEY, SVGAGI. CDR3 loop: CASREGLNTEAFF. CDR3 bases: TGTGCCAGCCGGGAGGGTTTGAACACTGAAGCTTTCTTT.

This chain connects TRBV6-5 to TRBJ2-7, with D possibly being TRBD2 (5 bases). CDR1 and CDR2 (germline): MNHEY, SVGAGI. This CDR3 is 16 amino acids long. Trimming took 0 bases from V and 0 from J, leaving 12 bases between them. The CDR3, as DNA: TGTGCCAGCAGTTACTCGAGTGTTGGGAGCTCCTACGAGCAGTACTTC. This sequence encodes CASSYSSVGSSYEQYF.

The CDR3 spells CASSKQGGLYEKLFF. In DNA form, the CDR3 reads TGTGCCAGCAGCAAACAGGGGGGACTGTATGAAAAACTGTTTTTT. The chain recombines TRBV3-1 (or the pseudogene TRBV3-2) with TRBJ1-4; the match to TRBD1 covers 8 bases. Losses at the gene ends were 5 bases for V and 6 bases for J; bases not matched to a gene: 8. In germline, CDR1 is LGHDT, CDR2 YNNKEL (reference sequence). CDR3 length equals 15 residues.

The CDR3 bases are TGTGCCAGCAGGGGGGGGAGGACTAGCGGATCCTACGAGCAGTACTTC. Translating it yields CASRGGRTSGSYEQYF. This chain links TRBV27 with TRBJ2-7; 10 bases align to TRBD2. Trimming cost V 6 bases and J 1 base; bases outside gene matches: 9. The CDR3 totals 16 residues. Per germline, CDR1 MNHEY and CDR2 SMNVEV (reference sequence).

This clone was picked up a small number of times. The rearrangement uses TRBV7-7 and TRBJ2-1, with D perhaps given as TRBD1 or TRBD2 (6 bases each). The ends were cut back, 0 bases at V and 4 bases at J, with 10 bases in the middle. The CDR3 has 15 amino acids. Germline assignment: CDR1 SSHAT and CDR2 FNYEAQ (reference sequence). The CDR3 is CASSLARDTYNEQFF. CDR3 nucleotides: TGTGCCAGCAGCTTAGCGCGGGACACATACAATGAGCAGTTCTTC.

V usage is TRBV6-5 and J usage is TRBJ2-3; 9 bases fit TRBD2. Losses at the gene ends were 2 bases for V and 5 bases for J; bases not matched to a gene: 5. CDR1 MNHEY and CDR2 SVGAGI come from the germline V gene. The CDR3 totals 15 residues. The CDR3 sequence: CASSYIAGEGDTQYF. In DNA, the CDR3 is TGTGCCAGCAGTTACATAGCGGGGGAGGGAGATACGCAGTATTTT.